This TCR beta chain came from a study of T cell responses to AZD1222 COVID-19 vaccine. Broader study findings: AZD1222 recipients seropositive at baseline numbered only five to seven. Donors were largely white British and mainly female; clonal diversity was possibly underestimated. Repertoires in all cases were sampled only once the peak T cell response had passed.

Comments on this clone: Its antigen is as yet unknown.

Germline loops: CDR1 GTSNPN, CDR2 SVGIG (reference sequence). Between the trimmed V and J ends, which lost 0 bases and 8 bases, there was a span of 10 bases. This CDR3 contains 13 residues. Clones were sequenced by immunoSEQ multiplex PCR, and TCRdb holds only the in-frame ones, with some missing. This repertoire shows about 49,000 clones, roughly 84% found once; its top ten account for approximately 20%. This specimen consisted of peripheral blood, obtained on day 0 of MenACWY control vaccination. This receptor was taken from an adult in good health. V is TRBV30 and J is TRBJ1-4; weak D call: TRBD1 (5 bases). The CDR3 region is CAWSVGGIEKLFF. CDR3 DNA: TGTGCCTGGAGTGTGGGGGGAATCGAAAAACTGTTTTTT. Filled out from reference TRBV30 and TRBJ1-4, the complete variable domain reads SQTIHQWPATLVQPVGSPLSLECTVEGTSNPNLYWYRQAAGRGLQLLFYSVGIGQISSEVPQNLSASRPQDRQFILSSKKLLLSDSGFYLCAWSVGGIEKLFFGSGTQLSVL.